These 23 T cell receptor beta chains came from one sample sequenced in a study of blood T cell repertoires in COVID-19. Sequencing was performed with immunoSEQ multiplex PCR; in TCRdb, only in-frame clones are kept and a portion is missing. The table includes 450,000 or so clones, 89% detected once. Material: peripheral blood. Receptors originate from a man between 18 and 29 years old with COVID-19, enrolled during active disease.

The genes are TRBV6-5 and TRBJ2-2, with TRBD2 matching over 11 bases. Unmatched junction bases numbered 3, after V lost 6 bases and J lost 6 bases. CDR1 and CDR2 (germline): MNHEY, SVGAGI. The CDR3 covers 14 residues. CDR3 in DNA: TGTGCCAGCAGGCCGGGACTAGCGGCCGGGGAGCTGTTTTTT. It yields the protein CASRPGLAAGELFF.

The V and J genes are TRBV5-6 and TRBJ2-5, with D possibly matching TRBD1 (6 bases). This CDR3 region has 15 residues. Deletions cut 2 bases from V and 2 bases from J, with 13 bases between. Germline lookup yields CDR1 SGHDT and CDR2 YYEEEE. Written as DNA, the CDR3 is TGTGCCAGCAGCTTCTCCGGGACACCGCAAGAGACCCAGTACTTC. Translation gives CASSFSGTPQETQYF.

This clone was seen a single time. The rearrangement links TRBV11-2 to TRBJ2-1; D may be TRBD2 (6 bases). This CDR3 has 15 amino acids. The germline V gene has CDR1 SGHAT and CDR2 FQNNGV. Trimming removed 5 bases from V and 5 bases from J, with 16 bases in between. CDR3 DNA: TGTGCCAGCAGCCTCCACCGGGGGAAAGACAATGAGCAGTTCTTC. Translating gives CASSLHRGKDNEQFF.

The rearrangement joins TRBV19 to TRBJ1-1, with D uncertain. CDR3 size: 16 residues. Trimming took 7 bases from V and 0 from J, leaving 18 bases between them. Germline CDR1 reads LNHDA; CDR2 reads SQIVND (reference sequence). Here the CDR3 reads CASTKTEGTLNTEAFF. The CDR3 bases are TGTGCCAGTACTAAGACCGAGGGCACCCTGAACACTGAAGCTTTCTTT.

The gene calls are TRBV7-8 and TRBJ2-7, with TRBD2 matching over 7 bases. Germline loops: CDR1 SGHVS, CDR2 FQNEAQ. CDR3 size: 14 residues. Trimming took 3 bases from V and 3 from J; bases not matched to a gene: 5. CDR3 protein: CASSLRETIYEQYF. The CDR3 bases are TGTGCCAGCAGCTTGCGGGAGACGATCTACGAGCAGTACTTC.

The chain is built from TRBV11-2 and TRBJ2-7, with 9 nucleotides matching TRBD1. The CDR3 runs 15 residues. Germline CDR1 and CDR2: SGHAT and FQNNGV. With 1 base clipped from V and 5 bases from J, the junction kept 6 bases outside the gene matches. The CDR3 sequence: CASSLVGTGIDEQYF. DNA of the CDR3: TGTGCCAGCAGCTTAGTAGGGACAGGGATCGACGAGCAGTACTTC.

This clone was seen just once. This chain connects TRBV2 to TRBJ1-5, with TRBD1 as a possible D gene (5 bases). Germline V CDR1 and CDR2: SNHLY, FYNNEI. V gave up 7 bases and J gave up 4 bases, with 14 bases separating them. The CDR3 loop spans 14 amino acids. CDR3 sequence reads: CASTPTADNQPQHF. DNA of the CDR3: TGTGCCAGCACACCGACAGCTGATAATCAGCCCCAGCATTTT. The full variable domain, rest sourced from reference TRBV2 and TRBJ1-5, is EPEVTQTPSHQVTQMGQEVILRCVPISNHLYFYWYRQILGQKVEFLVSFYNNEISEKSEIFDDQFSVERPDGSNFTLKIRSTKLEDSAMYFCASTPTADNQPQHFGDGTRLSIL.

The chain combines TRBV5-1 with TRBJ2-3, with D hard to call. Trimming removed 4 bases at V and 2 bases at J, with 11 bases between. The CDR3 loop spans 14 amino acids. Germline V gene lookup returns CDR1 SGHRS and CDR2 YFSETQ. In DNA, the CDR3 is TGCGCCAGCAGCCCCCCGTCGTCCACAGATACGCAGTATTTT. Residues: CASSPPSSTDTQYF.

This rearrangement joins TRBV2 to TRBJ2-6; D may be TRBD1 (5 bases). The germline V gene encodes CDR1 SNHLY and CDR2 FYNNEI. The CDR3 is 16 residues long. Trimming took 5 bases from V and 2 from J, leaving 13 bases between them. The CDR3 loop reads CASSRTQSPGANVLTF. Written as DNA, the CDR3 is TGTGCCAGCAGTAGGACACAGTCCCCTGGGGCCAACGTCCTGACTTTC.

The chain links TRBV19 to TRBJ2-4; D not certain. This CDR3 is 15 amino acids long. Germline loops: CDR1 LNHDA, CDR2 SQIVND (reference sequence). Trimming took off 4 bases at V and 0 bases at J, with 10 bases between the two ends. This CDR3 is CASSRPGLAKNIQYF. CDR3 nucleotides: TGTGCCAGTAGTAGGCCAGGTCTAGCCAAAAACATTCAGTACTTC.

The chain has TRBV28 and TRBJ2-1, with D possibly being TRBD2 (6 bases). Germline CDR1 reads MDHEN; CDR2 reads SYDVKM. V lost 5 bases to trimming and J lost 6 bases, with 20 bases between them. The CDR3 is 16 amino acids. The CDR3 DNA is TGTGCCAGCAGTAGTCCGACTAGTACCGAAAGCAATGAGCAGTTCTTC. Residues: CASSSPTSTESNEQFF.

This clone appeared a single time. The chain links TRBV7-9 to TRBJ1-2; possible D gene TRBD1, 6 bases. The V end was cut by 1 base, the J end by 7 bases, with 19 bases between. The CDR3 contains 16 residues. The germline gives CDR1 SEHNR, CDR2 FQNEAQ (reference sequence). In DNA, the CDR3 is TGTGCCAGCAGCTTAGAAACAGGGTTTACGTCGGGTGGCTACACCTTC. It translates to CASSLETGFTSGGYTF. The variable domain in full, with the rest retrieved from reference TRBV7-9 and TRBJ1-2, is DTGVSQNPRHKITKRGQNVTFRCDPISEHNRLYWYRQTLGQGPEFLTYFQNEAQLEKSRLLSDRFSAERPKGSFSTLEIQRTEQGDSAMYLCASSLETGFTSGGYTFGSGTRLTVV.

This sequence joins TRBV7-3 and TRBJ2-1; perhaps TRBD2 as D (6 bases). The ends were cut back, 2 bases at V and 9 bases at J, with 11 bases in the middle. The CDR3 consists of 13 residues. Germline CDR1 is SGHTA and CDR2 is FQGTGA. The CDR3 protein is CASSLEPGSEQFF. The CDR3 coding sequence is TGTGCCAGCAGCTTAGAACCCGGGAGTGAGCAGTTCTTC.

The chain recombines TRBV5-4 with TRBJ2-3; D gene ambiguous. Trimming took 1 base from V and 4 from J, leaving 7 bases between them. The CDR3 contains 13 residues. CDR1 is SGHNT, CDR2 YYREEE, per germline (reference sequence). The DNA for the CDR3 is TGTGCCAGCAGCTTGCGAGCCCCAGATACGCAGTATTTT. It encodes CASSLRAPDTQYF. The full variable domain, rest sourced from reference TRBV5-4 and TRBJ2-3, is ETGVTQSPTHLIKTRGQQVTLRCSSQSGHNTVSWYQQALGQGPQFIFQYYREEENGRGNFPPRFSGLQFPNYSSELNVNALELDDSALYLCASSLRAPDTQYFGPGTRLTVL.

The rearrangement uses TRBV25-1 and TRBJ2-2; 12 bases line up with TRBD2. The CDR3 is made up of 15 amino acids. The junction had 4 bases not matched to a gene; V was cut back by 6 bases and J by 5 bases. The germline gives CDR1 MGHDK, CDR2 SYGVNS. CDR3 DNA: TGTGCCAGCAGAGCTAGCGGGAGGGAGACCGGGGAGCTGTTTTTT. This translates into CASRASGRETGELFF.

The count of this clone is one. J is TRBJ2-2 and V is TRBV11-3, with a tentative D call TRBD1 (5 bases). Germline V gives CDR1 SGHNT, CDR2 YENEEA. This CDR3 has 16 residues. Trimming cost V 5 bases and J 0 bases, with 13 bases left between them. The CDR3 here is CASSPFRATNTGELFF. CDR3 DNA: TGTGCCAGCAGCCCCTTCAGGGCCACGAACACCGGGGAGCTGTTTTTT. The complete variable domain, with remaining parts taken from reference TRBV11-3 and TRBJ2-2, reads EAGVVQSPRYKIIEKKQPVAFWCNPISGHNTLYWYLQNLGQGPELLIRYENEEAVDDSQLPKDRFSAERLKGVDSTLKIQPAELGDSAVYLCASSPFRATNTGELFFGEGSRLTVL.

V and J are TRBV12-5 and TRBJ2-3; a possible D gene is TRBD2 (7 bases). The CDR3 contains 16 residues. With 0 bases removed from V and 3 bases from J, the gap between germline ends came to 13 bases. The V gene's germline CDR1 is LGHNT and CDR2 FRNRAP. CDR3 sequence (DNA): TGTGCTAGTGGTTTGGTAGGGGGGGGAGGGACAGATACGCAGTATTTT. Its protein product is CASGLVGGGGTDTQYF.

The chain employs TRBV27 and TRBJ2-5; TRBD2 is a possible D gene (7 bases). The CDR3 has 15 residues. V lost 3 bases, J lost 1 base, and 12 bases lay in between. In germline, CDR1 is MNHEY, CDR2 SMNVEV (reference sequence). DNA of the CDR3: TGTGCCAGCAGTTTTGCCGGGGGGCCCCAAGAGACCCAGTACTTC. It yields the protein CASSFAGGPQETQYF.

Written as DNA, the CDR3 is TGTGCCAGCAGTGGGTCTTTGGGGGCTAGCAATCAGCCCCAGCATTTT. This sequence encodes CASSGSLGASNQPQHF. The chain is built from TRBV6-1 and TRBJ1-5; TRBD1 might be the D (6 bases). The CDR3 length is 16 residues. V was trimmed by 4 bases and J by 0 bases, leaving 13 bases between them. Germline CDR1 and CDR2: MNHNS and SASEGT.

The chain couples TRBV19 to TRBJ2-5; possibly TRBD2 for D (6 bases). V shed 5 bases and J shed 5 bases, with 12 bases lying between them. CDR3 length: 13 residues. From germline, CDR1 is LNHDA and CDR2 SQIVND (reference sequence). The CDR3 nucleotides are TGTGCCAGTAGTCTTGGAGGGATTGAGACCCAGTACTTC. Translating it yields CASSLGGIETQYF.

The chain links TRBV19 to TRBJ2-7; 8 nucleotides align to TRBD1. The germline gives CDR1 LNHDA, CDR2 SQIVND (reference sequence). The CDR3 spans 14 residues. Trimming cost V 2 bases and J 2 bases; bases outside gene matches: 2. The CDR3 bases are TGTGCCAGTAGTATATGGGACAGGACCTACGAGCAGTACTTC. Amino acid sequence: CASSIWDRTYEQYF.

The chain uses TRBV6-6 and TRBJ2-3, with 7 nucleotides matching TRBD1. CDR1 is MNHNY and CDR2 is SVGAGI in the germline V gene (reference sequence). The CDR3 is 16 amino acids. The ends lost 4 bases at V and 1 base at J; junction bases unmatched: 8. This CDR3 reads CASSFPSGTGTDTQYF. The CDR3 bases are TGTGCCAGCAGTTTTCCCTCCGGGACAGGCACAGATACGCAGTATTTT.

This chain links TRBV12-3 or TRBV12-4 with TRBJ2-2, with D possibly being TRBD1 or TRBD2 (5 bases each). V lost 10 bases and J 4 bases, leaving 13 bases between the germline ends. This CDR3 region has 13 residues. The CDR3 sequence is CATRQSGTGELFF. The CDR3 DNA sequence: TGTGCCACCAGACAGAGCGGCACCGGGGAGCTGTTTTTT.